This is a list of T cell receptor beta chains from one sample in a study of T-cell reconstitution after alpha-beta-depleted transplantation in children. Via MiXCR, TCRdb re-called the PCR reads, giving one row per CDR3 protein. This table holds 330,000 or so distinct CDR3 sequences, 10% found once. This material consisted of PBMCs, taken before TCRalphabeta/CD19-depleted stem cell transplant. The receptors originated from a boy in the first two years of life with acute myeloid leukemia, due to receive a stem cell transplant. The CDR3 runs from the conserved cysteine through the conserved F or W. D genes are given only for firm matches. Clone size is given for some rows only: seen once, a few or many times, or a class if the clone is expanded.

j_call clone_size d_call v_call cdr3_aa cdr3_nt
TRBJ2-6 many TRBD1 TRBV7-2 CASSLAGDRGLAGANVLTF TGTGCCAGCAGCTTAGCGGGGGACAGGGGGCTGGCTGGGGCCAACGTCCTGACTTTC
TRBJ2-7 many TRBD2 TRBV3-1 CASSQFGLAGVEQYF TGTGCCAGCAGCCAATTTGGACTAGCGGGAGTGGAGCAGTACTTC
TRBJ2-2 . TRBD2 TRBV12-3/TRBV12-4 CASSLLAGGVHGELFF TGTGCCAGCAGCCTTCTAGCGGGGGGGGTCCACGGGGAGCTGTTTTTT
TRBJ2-3 . TRBD2 TRBV20-1 CSSWGLAGGPLDTQYF TGCAGTTCTTGGGGCCTAGCGGGGGGGCCTTTAGATACGCAGTATTTT
TRBJ2-2 . . TRBV5-4 CASSLDRGGNTGELFF TGTGCCAGCAGCTTGGACAGGGGAGGGAACACCGGGGAGCTGTTTTTT
TRBJ2-2 many . TRBV5-4 CASSQGQTNTGELFF TGTGCCAGCAGCCAGGGACAAACGAACACCGGGGAGCTGTTTTTT
TRBJ1-2 . TRBD1 TRBV25-1 CASSVPGQPYGYTF TGTGCCAGCAGTGTCCCGGGACAGCCCTATGGCTACACCTTC
TRBJ2-6 . . TRBV7-9 CASSLPTGHGANVLTF TGTGCCAGCAGCCTGCCCACAGGGCATGGGGCCAACGTCCTGACTTTC
TRBJ2-7 many TRBD2 TRBV3-1 CASSQDRLAGGTYEQYF TGTGCCAGCAGCCAAGATAGACTAGCGGGGGGGACCTACGAGCAGTACTTC
TRBJ2-1 few TRBD2 TRBV5-1 CASSFGRRGGASYNEQFF TGCGCCAGCAGCTTTGGAAGGCGGGGGGGGGCCTCCTACAATGAGCAGTTCTTC
TRBJ2-7 many TRBD2 TRBV29-1 CSAILGLAAYEQYF TGCAGCGCTATTCTGGGACTAGCGGCCTACGAGCAGTACTTC
TRBJ2-5 few TRBD1 TRBV7-9 CASRLGTDQETQYF TGTGCCAGCAGACTAGGGACAGACCAAGAGACCCAGTACTTC
TRBJ2-5 few . TRBV7-9 CASSTGLQETQYF TGTGCCAGCAGCACGGGACTCCAAGAGACCCAGTACTTC